This TCR beta chain was identified during a study of CD8+ T cells in alopecia areata. Sampling of alopecia areata patients yielded lesional scalp punch biopsies as well as peripheral blood. Germline V lookup: CDR1 SQVTM, CDR2 ANQGSEA. V was shortened by 5 bases and J by 6 bases, with 16 bases between the two germline ends. The CDR3 totals 13 residues. This clone was recorded a few times. Its antigen is not identified. Notes on the study in general: TCR sharing across patients was less clear than in mice, possibly HLA-related. Elevated clonality characterized lesional scalp relative to normal scalp, particularly in alopecia totalis/universalis.

Extraction of RNA preceded its reverse transcription into cDNA, which served as the sequencing template. Here immunoSEQ multiplex PCR was the method, and the copy in TCRdb shows in-frame clones only, minus some. Of 150,000 to 200,000 clones in the sample, around 60% are singletons; the top ten hold roughly 14%. The material sequenced was CD4+ T cells sorted from blood, taken at week 0. The source of this sequence is a human donor with alopecia areata. This sequence joins TRBV29-1 and TRBJ1-2; maybe TRBD1 (5 bases). CDR3 loop: CSVTGRGTNGYTF. In DNA, the CDR3 is TGCAGCGTTACCGGAAGGGGTACTAATGGCTACACCTTC.